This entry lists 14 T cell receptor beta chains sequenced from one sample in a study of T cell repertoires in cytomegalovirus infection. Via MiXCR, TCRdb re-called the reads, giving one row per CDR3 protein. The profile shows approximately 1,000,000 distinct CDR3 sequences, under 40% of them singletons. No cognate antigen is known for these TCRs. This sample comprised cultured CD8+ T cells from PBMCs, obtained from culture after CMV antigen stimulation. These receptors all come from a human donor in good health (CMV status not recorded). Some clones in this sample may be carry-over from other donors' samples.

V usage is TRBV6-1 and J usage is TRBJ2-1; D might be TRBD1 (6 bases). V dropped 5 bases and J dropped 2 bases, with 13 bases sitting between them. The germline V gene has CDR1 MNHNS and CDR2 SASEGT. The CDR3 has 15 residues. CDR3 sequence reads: CASSPGTYTYNEQFF. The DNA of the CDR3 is TGTGCCAGCAGTCCCGGGACATACACCTACAATGAGCAGTTCTTC.

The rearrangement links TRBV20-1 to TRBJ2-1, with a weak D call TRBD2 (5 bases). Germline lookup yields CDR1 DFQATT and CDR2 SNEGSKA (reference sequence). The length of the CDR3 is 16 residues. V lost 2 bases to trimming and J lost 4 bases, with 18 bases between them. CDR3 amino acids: CSARNQAAPIYNEQFF. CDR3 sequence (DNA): TGCAGTGCTAGAAATCAAGCGGCCCCCATTTACAATGAGCAGTTCTTC.

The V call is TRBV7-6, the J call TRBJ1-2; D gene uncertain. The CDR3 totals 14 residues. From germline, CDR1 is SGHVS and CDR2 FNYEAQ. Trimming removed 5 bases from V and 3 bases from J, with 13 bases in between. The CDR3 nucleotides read TGTGCCAGCAGCATCGCCCGGGTCGACTATGGCTACACCTTC. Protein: CASSIARVDYGYTF.

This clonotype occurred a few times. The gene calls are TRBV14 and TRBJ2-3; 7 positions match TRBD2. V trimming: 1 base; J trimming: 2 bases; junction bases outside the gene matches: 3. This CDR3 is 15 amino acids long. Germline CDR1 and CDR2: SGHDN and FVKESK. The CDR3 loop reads CASSQVKRDTDTQYF. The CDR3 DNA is TGTGCCAGCAGCCAAGTGAAGCGGGACACAGATACGCAGTATTTT.

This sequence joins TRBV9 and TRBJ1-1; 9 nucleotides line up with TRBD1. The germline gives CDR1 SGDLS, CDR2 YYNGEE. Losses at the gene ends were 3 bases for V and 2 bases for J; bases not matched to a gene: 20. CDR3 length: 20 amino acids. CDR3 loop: CASSDPAAPGQGLSNTEAFF. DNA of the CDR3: TGTGCCAGCAGCGACCCTGCTGCTCCGGGACAGGGACTATCAAACACTGAAGCTTTCTTT.

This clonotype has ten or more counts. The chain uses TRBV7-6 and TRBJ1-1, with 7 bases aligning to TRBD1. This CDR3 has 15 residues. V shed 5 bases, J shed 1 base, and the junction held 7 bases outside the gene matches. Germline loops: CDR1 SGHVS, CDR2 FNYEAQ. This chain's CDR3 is CASSQSGQKNTEAFF. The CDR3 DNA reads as TGTGCCAGCAGCCAATCGGGACAGAAGAACACTGAAGCTTTCTTT. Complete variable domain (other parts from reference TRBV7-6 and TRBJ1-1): GAGVSQSPRYKVTKRGQDVALRCDPISGHVSLYWYRQALGQGPEFLTYFNYEAQQDKSGLPNDRFSAERPEGSISTLTIQRTEQRDSAMYRCASSQSGQKNTEAFFGQGTRLTVV.

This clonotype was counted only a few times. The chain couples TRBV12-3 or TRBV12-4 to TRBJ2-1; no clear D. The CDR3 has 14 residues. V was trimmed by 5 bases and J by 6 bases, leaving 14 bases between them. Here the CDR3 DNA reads TGTGCCAGCAGTCGAACTATGGGTCCCAATGAGCAGTTCTTC. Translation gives CASSRTMGPNEQFF.

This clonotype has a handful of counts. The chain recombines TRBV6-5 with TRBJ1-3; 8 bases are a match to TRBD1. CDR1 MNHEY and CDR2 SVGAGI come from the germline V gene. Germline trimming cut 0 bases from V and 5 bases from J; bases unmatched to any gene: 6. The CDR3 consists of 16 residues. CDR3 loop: CASSYSRTGSRNTIYF. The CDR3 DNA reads TGTGCCAGCAGTTACTCCCGGACAGGGTCAAGAAACACCATATATTTT.

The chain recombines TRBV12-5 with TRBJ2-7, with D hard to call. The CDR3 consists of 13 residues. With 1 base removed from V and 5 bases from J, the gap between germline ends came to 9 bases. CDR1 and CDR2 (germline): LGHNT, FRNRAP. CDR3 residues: CASGLGPWNEQYF. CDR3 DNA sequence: TGTGCTAGTGGTTTGGGACCCTGGAACGAGCAGTACTTC.

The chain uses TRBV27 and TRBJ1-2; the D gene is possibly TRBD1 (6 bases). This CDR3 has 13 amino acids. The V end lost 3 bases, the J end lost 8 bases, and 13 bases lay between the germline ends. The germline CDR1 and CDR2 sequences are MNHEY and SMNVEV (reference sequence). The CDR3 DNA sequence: TGTGCCAGCAGTTTCCCCGGGGGCCCAGGCTACACCTTC. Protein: CASSFPGGPGYTF.

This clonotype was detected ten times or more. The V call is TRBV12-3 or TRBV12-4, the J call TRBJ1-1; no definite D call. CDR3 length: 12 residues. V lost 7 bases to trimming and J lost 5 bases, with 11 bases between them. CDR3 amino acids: CASTPGWTEAFF. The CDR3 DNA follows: TGTGCCAGCACCCCGGGGTGGACTGAAGCTTTCTTT.

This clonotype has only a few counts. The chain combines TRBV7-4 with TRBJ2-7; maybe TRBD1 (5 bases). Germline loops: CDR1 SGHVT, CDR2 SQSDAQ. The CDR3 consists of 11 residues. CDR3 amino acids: CASSSNTGLIV. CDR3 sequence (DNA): TGTGCCAGCAGCTCCAATACAGGTTTGATCGTC.

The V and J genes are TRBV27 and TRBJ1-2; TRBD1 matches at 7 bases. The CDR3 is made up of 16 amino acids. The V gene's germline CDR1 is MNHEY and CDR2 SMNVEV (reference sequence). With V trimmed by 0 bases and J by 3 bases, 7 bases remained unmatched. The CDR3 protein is CASSLSYRGGDYGYTF. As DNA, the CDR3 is TGTGCCAGCAGTTTATCCTACAGGGGAGGAGACTATGGCTACACCTTC.

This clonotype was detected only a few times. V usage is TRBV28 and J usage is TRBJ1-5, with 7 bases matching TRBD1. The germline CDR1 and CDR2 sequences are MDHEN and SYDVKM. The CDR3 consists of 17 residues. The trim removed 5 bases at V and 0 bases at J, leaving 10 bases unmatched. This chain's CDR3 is CASSPEGQISSNQPQHF. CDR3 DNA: TGTGCCAGCAGTCCGGAGGGACAGATTTCTAGCAATCAGCCCCAGCATTTT.